The entry below gives a single T cell receptor (beta chain) sequence along with its context. Its antigen is still unknown. The input lacks base qualities; no much larger clone sits a single base away. The sample belongs to a study of regulatory T cells in long-lasting Graves disease (dated by TCRdb to the early 2020s). Context from the whole study: Patients with newly diagnosed Graves' disease had been on antithyroid drugs for under 3 months. The study was conducted in China and was registered as a clinical trial. TCR sequencing covered some 13 persistent and around 20 newly diagnosed Graves' disease patients, approximately 33 samples in total. This study used TCR sequencing and RNA sequencing of peripheral blood to compare persistent Graves' disease patients against newly diagnosed Graves' disease patients. The investigation overall reported the following: As a limitation, the authors acknowledged that the small sample size may reduce accuracy. Preferential use of TRBV28, TRBJ1-2 and TRBJ2-5 was observed in persistent disease, whereas TRBV20-1 and TRBJ2-1 were favored in newly diagnosed disease. More public clonotypes were shared among persistent patients (approximately 3,000) than among newly diagnosed patients (approximately 1,000). Sequencing and analysis were limited to the TCR beta chain. Peripheral blood alone was examined, since thyroid tissue, which constituted the primary lesion, could not be accessed. Persistent Graves' disease patients showed lower TCR Shannon entropy and fewer highly expanded clones than newly diagnosed patients, suggesting clonal expansion.

The junction carries 11 bases between V and J, which are trimmed by 0 bases and 4 bases respectively. The CDR3, from cysteine to phenylalanine, totals 15 residues. Kept here is only the CDR3 DNA, which spans 45 bases and is read in frame from base 1. The germline V gene yields MRHNA for CDR1 and SNTAGT for CDR2. Receptors were amplified or captured by multiplex PCR. Sequencing was performed on an Illumina HiSeq 4000. iRepertoire HTBI primers and Arm-PCR amplification of CDR3 regions were used to construct TCR beta libraries. Gel purification was performed on PCR products prior to sequencing. The study's own analysis went as follows. A total of 60 to 80 TRBV and 14 TRBJ segments were identified across samples and were used for gene usage analysis of CDR3 amino acid clonotypes. COPE and FqMerger were used to merge filtered high-quality paired reads into contigs. BLAST was used to align contigs to IMGT TRBV, TRBD and TRBJ reference genes, and CDR3 was defined according to IMGT. Clonotypes above 0.1% frequency were classified as highly expanded clones. Shannon entropy was used to measure repertoire diversity, and the Gini coefficient was used to measure V-J evenness. A clonotype found in more than one individual was treated as public. In-frame beta chains were kept once TCRdb had trimmed the public reads at Q25 with fastp and called clones with MiXCR. Records with the same CDR3 protein are collapsed into one entry carrying the most frequent genes and DNA. These V and J calls rely on TCRdb rather than the paper's analysis. The sample includes 450,000 to 500,000 distinct CDR3 sequences, with around 15% observed a single time. More than 9% of the sample belongs to the ten largest clones.

The sample's time point label, decoded: newly diagnosed GD, antithyroid drugs for less than 3 months. For both TCR sequencing and RNA sequencing, RNA was extracted from PBMCs using TRIzol. The diagnosis of Graves' disease followed American Thyroid Association guidelines. The patients came from an endocrinology department in Xi'an, China. Each patient gave approximately 10 milliliters of peripheral blood, collected in an EDTA anticoagulant tube. Ficoll Paque Plus density gradient separation was used to isolate PBMCs, and no further T cell sorting was done. An Agilent 2100 Bioanalyzer and agarose gel were used to check RNA quality, while a NanoDrop 2000 measured RNA concentration. A further study also used this sample, focusing on T cells in Graves' hyperthyroidism and ophthalmopathy. As noted in the second study: A patient counted as having stable Graves' hyperthyroidism if no progression to ophthalmopathy occurred over 18 months of follow-up. Hyperthyroidism patients were newly diagnosed, with disease duration under 2 months, and aged 18 to 65 years. Patients with uncontrolled infections, other autoimmune diseases, pregnancy or lactation were excluded. Clinical symptoms, serum thyroxine and TRAb, thyroid ultrasound, and orbital computed tomography formed the basis for the diagnoses. The first round of RT-PCR for the TCR CDR3 was performed with the HTBI primer set and the Qiagen OneStep RT-PCR kit. Most expanded thyroid clonotypes (frequency above 0.001) were also detected in blood, suggesting blood repertoires may reflect thyroid immune responses. In cross-validation, a model built on a 13 V-J signature told ophthalmopathy apart from stable hyperthyroidism with approximately 90% sensitivity and around 84% specificity, and in testing the same model reached 80%/75%. During validation, the model predicted progression to ophthalmopathy a median of about 6.5 months ahead of onset, with around 71% sensitivity and roughly 72% specificity. TCR V-J signatures able to tell the groups apart were searched for in a discovery cohort of 90 to 100 patients, of whom fewer than 45 had Graves' ophthalmopathy and more than 55 had stable Graves' hyperthyroidism. Whether ophthalmopathy could be predicted prospectively was tested in an independent validation cohort made up of roughly 20 hyperthyroidism patients plus 17 patients who later progressed to ophthalmopathy. The 95 to 100 discovery patients were randomly divided into training and test sets at a 7:3 ratio. The study also compared thyroid tissue and blood T-cell repertoires from a handful of Graves' hyperthyroidism patients. After blood sampling, hyperthyroidism patients were treated with methimazole at a starting dose of 30 mg daily, and ophthalmopathy patients were treated with high-dose intravenous methylprednisolone. Libraries were constructed in a second round of multiplex PCR, after which size selection and purification were carried out. Libraries were sequenced paired-end with 100 bp reads on an Illumina HiSeq2000. SOAPnuke was used to process the raw data, removing reads that contained adapters or uncalled bases, had a mean Phred below 15, or lacked an exact match to the constant primer or identifier. High-quality paired reads were merged using COPE v1.2.5, and each unique nucleotide sequence was defined as a clonotype. Clonotypes were aligned to IMGT TRBV, TRBD and TRBJ reference segments using MiTCR v1.1. The analysis was restricted to V-J combinations with a frequency above 0.0001, which together covered roughly 99% of the repertoires. The TCS score was defined as the ratio of F50 (clonal expansion) to E x V (chaos), calculated using BLOSUM62-based TCRdist between CDR3 peptides within each V-J. Welch's t-statistics and random forest reduced some 510 V-J features to about 12, which were used in a naive Bayes classifier (R e1071). No statistical method was used to fix the sample size in advance, and group allocation was not hidden from the investigators. The paper reports TCR Vbeta CDR3 sequencing of some 140 peripheral blood samples: 40 or so ophthalmopathy, fewer than 80 hyperthyroidism and around 17 progressor patients.

Sample: peripheral blood mononuclear cells (PBMCs), taken at new diagnosis, from a patient treated with antithyroid drugs. The clonotype was recovered from a man aged 40-49 years with Graves disease. Donor details come from another sample of the same person, matched by shared clones. Rearrangement joined TRBV6-4 to TRBJ2-3, and possibly TRBD2, on 6 matching bases. The CDR3 protein: CASSDSGGVSDTQYF. The DNA sequence is as follows: TGTGCCAGCAGTGACTCCGGGGGAGTGTCAGATACGCAGTATTTT.